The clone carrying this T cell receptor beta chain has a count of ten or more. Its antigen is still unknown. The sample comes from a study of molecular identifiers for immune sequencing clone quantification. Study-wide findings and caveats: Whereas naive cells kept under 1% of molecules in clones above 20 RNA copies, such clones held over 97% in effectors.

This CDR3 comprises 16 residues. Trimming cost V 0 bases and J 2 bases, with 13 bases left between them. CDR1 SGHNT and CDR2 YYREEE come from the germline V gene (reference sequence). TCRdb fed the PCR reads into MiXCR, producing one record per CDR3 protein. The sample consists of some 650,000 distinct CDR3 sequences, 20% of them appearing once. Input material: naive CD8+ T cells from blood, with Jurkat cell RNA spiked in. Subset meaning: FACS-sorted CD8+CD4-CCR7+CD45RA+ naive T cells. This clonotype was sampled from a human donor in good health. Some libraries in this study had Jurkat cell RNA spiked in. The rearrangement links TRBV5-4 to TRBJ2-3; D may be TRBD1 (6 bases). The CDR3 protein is CASSLGTARNTDTQYF. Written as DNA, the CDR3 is TGTGCCAGCAGCTTGGGGACAGCGAGAAACACAGATACGCAGTATTTT.